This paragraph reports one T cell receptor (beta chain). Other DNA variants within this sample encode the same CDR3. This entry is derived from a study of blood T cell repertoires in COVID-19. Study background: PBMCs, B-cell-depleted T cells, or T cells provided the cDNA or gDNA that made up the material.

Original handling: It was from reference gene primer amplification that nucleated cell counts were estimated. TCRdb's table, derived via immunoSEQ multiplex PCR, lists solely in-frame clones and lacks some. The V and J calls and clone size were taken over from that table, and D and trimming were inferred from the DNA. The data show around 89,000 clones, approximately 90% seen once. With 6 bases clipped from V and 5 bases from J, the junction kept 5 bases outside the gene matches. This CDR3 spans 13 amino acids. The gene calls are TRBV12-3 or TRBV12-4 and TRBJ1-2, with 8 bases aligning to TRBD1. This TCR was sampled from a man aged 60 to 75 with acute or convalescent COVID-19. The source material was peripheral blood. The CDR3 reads CASSLGTGYGYTF. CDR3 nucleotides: TGTGCCAGCAGCCTTGGGACAGGATATGGCTACACCTTC.